The rows below give T cell receptor beta chains drawn from one sample of a study of T cells in Graves' hyperthyroidism and ophthalmopathy. MiXCR, run by TCRdb on the multiplex PCR reads, gives a single entry per CDR3 protein. The sample has under 350,000 distinct CDR3 sequences, around a sixth seen once. Sequencing input: blood. The receptors were gathered from a woman aged 45-65 years with Graves' hyperthyroidism. Both conserved end residues are part of each CDR3. The D gene is left open where the match is weak. For some rows the clone size is stated as once, few or many, or as a class when expanded; others skip it.

>TRBV29-1|few|TRBD2|TRBJ2-2
CSVTGTSGNTGELFF
TGCAGCGTCACCGGGACTAGCGGGAACACCGGGGAGCTGTTTTTT
>TRBV6-2/TRBV6-3|few|TRBD2|TRBJ2-5
CASSYASGDQETQYF
TGTGCCAGCAGTTACGCTAGCGGGGATCAAGAGACCCAGTACTTC
>TRBV27|NA|NA|TRBJ2-1
CASSWWSQRGEQFF
TGTGCCAGCAGTTGGTGGTCCCAGAGAGGTGAGCAGTTCTTC
>TRBV20-1|few|TRBD2|TRBJ2-5
CSAGREETQYF
TGCAGTGCTGGGAGGGAGGAGACCCAGTACTTC
>TRBV27|NA|NA|TRBJ1-2
CASGIPGNYGYTF
TGTGCCAGCGGGATACCAGGAAACTATGGCTACACCTTC
>TRBV7-8|NA|TRBD2|TRBJ2-1
CASSLGTSGRVRDNEQFF
TGTGCCAGCAGCTTAGGGACTAGCGGGAGGGTCCGGGACAATGAGCAGTTCTTC
>TRBV7-9|NA|NA|TRBJ2-2
CASSFFFNSPGELFF
TGTGCCAGCAGCTTCTTCTTTAACAGCCCGGGGGAGCTGTTTTTT
>TRBV7-9|many|NA|TRBJ1-1
CASEKRDLETAFF
TGTGCCAGCGAAAAGCGGGACCTCGAGACAGCTTTCTTT
>TRBV6-1|many|NA|TRBJ2-3
CASRPEGTSTDTQYF
TGTGCCAGCAGGCCAGAGGGCACTAGCACAGATACGCAGTATTTT
>TRBV6-1|few|NA|TRBJ2-7
CASSEGSLAGYEQYF
TGTGCCAGCAGTGAAGGAAGTTTGGCAGGATACGAGCAGTACTTC
>TRBV27|NA|NA|TRBJ2-7
CASWDKVYEQYF
TGTGCCAGCTGGGACAAGGTCTACGAGCAGTACTTC
>TRBV2|few|NA|TRBJ2-7
CASSQGNEQYF
TGTGCCAGCAGTCAGGGCAACGAGCAGTACTTC
>TRBV2|NA|NA|TRBJ2-1
CASSEVGLGGRTKLQFF
TGTGCCAGCAGTGAAGTGGGGCTGGGTGGTAGGACCAAACTGCAGTTCTTC
>TRBV5-1|few|TRBD1|TRBJ2-2
CASSWDRRERGELFF
TGCGCCAGCAGCTGGGACAGGCGTGAGCGCGGGGAGCTGTTTTTT
>TRBV6-2/TRBV6-3|NA|NA|TRBJ2-1
CASRGDFDRANEQFF
TGTGCCAGCAGGGGGGACTTCGACAGGGCCAATGAGCAGTTCTTC
>TRBV5-6|many|TRBD1|TRBJ2-4
CASSLAGQVMNIQYF
TGTGCCAGCAGCTTGGCGGGACAGGTGATGAACATTCAGTACTTC
>TRBV6-2/TRBV6-3|many|TRBD2|TRBJ2-1
CASSSILAGPNNEQFF
TGTGCCAGCAGTTCCATACTAGCGGGGCCCAACAATGAGCAGTTCTTC
>TRBV3-1|NA|NA|TRBJ2-1
CASSQDTRQFF
TGTGCCAGCAGCCAAGATACCCGGCAGTTCTTC
>TRBV18|many|NA|TRBJ1-1
CASSGQKNTEAFF
TGTGCCAGCTCGGGTCAGAAGAACACTGAAGCTTTCTTT
>TRBV7-3|many|NA|TRBJ2-1
CASSLGRDNEQFF
TGTGCCAGCAGCTTAGGTCGGGACAATGAGCAGTTCTTC
>TRBV5-1|many|TRBD2|TRBJ2-1
CASSLAGGNTNEQFF
TGCGCCAGCAGCCTAGCGGGAGGTAACACGAATGAGCAGTTCTTC
>TRBV19|many|NA|TRBJ1-1
CASIDSAGGSSPEAFF
TGTGCCAGTATAGACTCAGCTGGGGGCAGTTCACCTGAAGCTTTCTTT
>TRBV20-1|NA|NA|TRBJ2-5
CSARSVTGETQYF
TGCAGTGCTAGGTCTGTTACAGGGGAGACCCAGTACTTC
>TRBV30|few|NA|TRBJ1-4
CAWGYRETTNEKLFF
TGTGCCTGGGGATACAGGGAAACAACTAATGAAAAACTGTTTTTT